The 9 T cell receptor beta chains reported below all come from one sample, sequenced in a study of cytomegalovirus exposure and HLA in healthy donors. In the PCR, 60 Vbeta and 13 Jbeta primers were used. Sequencing was performed with immunoSEQ multiplex PCR; in TCRdb, only in-frame clones are kept and a portion is missing. This sample yields 55,000 to 70,000 clones, of which about nine tenths are seen a single time; 1.5% to 2% belongs to the top ten. The sequencing sample was made of PBMCs. The source is a young woman in good health and CMV-seronegative.

The chain recombines TRBV28 with TRBJ2-1, with a tentative D call TRBD2 (7 bases). The CDR3 loop spans 16 amino acids. The germline V gene encodes CDR1 MDHEN and CDR2 SYDVKM. The V end lost 6 bases, the J end lost 0 bases, and 15 bases lay between the germline ends. CDR3 protein: CASRGGDTYSYNEQFF. In nucleotides, the CDR3 is TGTGCCAGCAGAGGGGGGGACACCTACTCCTACAATGAGCAGTTCTTC.

The rearrangement joins TRBV19 to TRBJ1-1, with 8 positions matching TRBD1. The V segment lost 0 bases and the J segment 5 bases; nucleotides outside the gene matches: 5. From germline, CDR1 is LNHDA and CDR2 SQIVND (reference sequence). The CDR3 is 15 residues long. The CDR3 DNA reads TGTGCCAGTAGTATAGACCAGGACAGGGTAACTGAAGCTTTCTTT. Translation: CASSIDQDRVTEAFF.

This clone has only a few counts. The chain has TRBV6-1 and TRBJ1-1; possibly TRBD1 for D (6 bases). CDR3 length: 13 amino acids. Germline lookup yields CDR1 MNHNS and CDR2 SASEGT. Trimming pared 6 bases from V and 0 bases from J, leaving 8 bases between. The CDR3 sequence is CASRGAVNTEAFF. DNA of the CDR3: TGTGCCAGCAGGGGGGCGGTGAACACTGAAGCTTTCTTT.

This clone has more than one count but fewer than ten. V and J are TRBV6-5 and TRBJ2-7; D unclear. The V end was cut by 0 bases, the J end by 0 bases, with 6 bases between. The CDR3 loop spans 14 amino acids. Germline loops: CDR1 MNHEY, CDR2 SVGAGI. CDR3 amino acids: CASSYSAGSYEQYF. The CDR3 coding sequence is TGTGCCAGCAGTTACTCAGCTGGCTCCTACGAGCAGTACTTC.

The chain has TRBV4-2 and TRBJ2-5; 7 bases map to TRBD2. The CDR3 is 15 amino acids. Trimming removed 2 bases from V and 5 bases from J; junction bases left unmatched: 8. Germline-derived CDR1 and CDR2 are LGHNA and YNFKEQ. The CDR3 DNA sequence: TGTGCCAGCAGCCAAACCCAGACTAGCCGGGAGACCCAGTACTTC. Translating gives CASSQTQTSRETQYF.

The table lists this clone with a few counts. The chain couples TRBV6-5 to TRBJ2-3; no reliable D call. There are 13 residues in the CDR3. Germline assignment: CDR1 MNHEY and CDR2 SVGAGI. The V end lost 6 bases, the J end lost 5 bases, and 12 bases lay between the germline ends. CDR3 protein: CASRNQALDTQYF. The CDR3 coding sequence is TGTGCCAGCAGGAATCAGGCGTTAGATACGCAGTATTTT.

The chain joins TRBV28 to TRBJ1-1; D remains unclear. Germline V gene lookup returns CDR1 MDHEN and CDR2 SYDVKM. The CDR3 spans 14 residues. Trimming took 9 bases from V and 5 from J, leaving 19 bases between them. This CDR3 reads CASIPVSRVTEAFF. The CDR3 DNA reads TGTGCCAGTATCCCTGTGAGTCGGGTGACTGAAGCTTTCTTT.

This clone has only a few counts. This chain links TRBV5-6 with TRBJ1-4; 10 nucleotides align to TRBD1. The CDR3 runs 17 residues. The junction had 13 bases not matched to a gene; V was cut back by 4 bases and J by 7 bases. Germline assignment: CDR1 SGHDT and CDR2 YYEEEE. CDR3 protein: CASSTTGGQGLREKLFF. The CDR3 DNA sequence: TGTGCCAGCAGCACAACTGGGGGACAGGGGCTCCGTGAAAAACTGTTTTTT.

The V and J genes are TRBV7-2 and TRBJ1-3; 7 bases are a match to TRBD1. CDR1 is SGHTA and CDR2 is FQGNSA in the germline V gene. J was trimmed by 4 bases and V by 4 bases; bases with no gene match: 4. The length of the CDR3 is 14 residues. The CDR3 sequence: CASSSGTVGNTIYF. CDR3 nucleotides: TGTGCCAGCAGCTCGGGGACAGTCGGAAACACCATATATTTT.